This passage covers 14 T cell receptor beta chains from one sample sequenced in a study of T cells in Graves' hyperthyroidism and ophthalmopathy. RNA transcripts gave rise to amplified TCR beta CDR3 regions. Carried out on the TCR CDR3, a first-round RT-PCR used the HTBI primer set. TCRdb re-analysed the multiplex PCR reads in MiXCR, keeping a single row per CDR3 protein. The sample includes roughly 700,000 distinct CDR3 sequences, roughly 17% of them seen just once. Material for sequencing was blood. The source of these receptors is a man in his fifties or sixties with Graves' hyperthyroidism.

This clonotype was seen repeatedly, ten times or more. V gene TRBV12-3 or TRBV12-4 combines with J gene TRBJ1-1; D ambiguous. V lost 7 bases, J lost 6 bases, and 15 bases lay in between. This CDR3 is built from 13 residues. CDR3 nucleotides: TGTGCCAGCACCTTGGGGTTAGGAGCTGAAGCTTTCTTT. It specifies CASTLGLGAEAFF.

This clonotype was counted many times. This sequence joins TRBV11-2 and TRBJ2-1; 10 nucleotides agree with TRBD2. The junction had 3 bases not matched to a gene; V was cut back by 4 bases and J by 6 bases. Germline CDR1 SGHAT, CDR2 FQNNGV. There are 14 residues in the CDR3. The CDR3 DNA is TGTGCCAGCAGCTCGGGACTAGCGAGCAATGAGCAGTTCTTC. Translated, it gives CASSSGLASNEQFF. The variable domain in full, with the rest retrieved from reference TRBV11-2 and TRBJ2-1, is EAGVAQSPRYKIIEKRQSVAFWCNPISGHATLYWYQQILGQGPKLLIQFQNNGVVDDSQLPKDRFSAERLKGVDSTLKIQPAKLEDSAVYLCASSSGLASNEQFFGPGTRLTVL.

The rearrangement uses TRBV6-1 and TRBJ1-2; 7 bases map to TRBD1. The CDR3 totals 14 residues. After removal of 6 bases from V and 8 bases from J, the junction contained 12 bases not matched to a gene. Looked up from germline, CDR1 is MNHNS and CDR2 is SASEGT. The CDR3 here is CASRVGQIPMGYTF. CDR3 nucleotide sequence: TGTGCCAGCAGAGTGGGACAGATACCTATGGGCTACACCTTC.

This clonotype was found a few times. The CDR3 DNA is TGTGCCAGCAGTTGGTCGGGACTAGCGGGAGGGCCGTACACCGGGGAGCTGTTTTTT. It specifies CASSWSGLAGGPYTGELFF. This chain joins TRBV28 and TRBJ2-2, with 16 bases identical to TRBD2. Germline CDR1 reads MDHEN; CDR2 reads SYDVKM. The CDR3 runs to 19 residues. V shed 4 bases and J 3 bases; nucleotides not matched to a gene: 8.

This clonotype has ten or more counts. The rearrangement uses TRBV6-5 and TRBJ2-7; no reliable D call. This CDR3 contains 17 residues. The V end lost 0 bases, the J end lost 5 bases, and 20 bases lay between the germline ends. Per the germline V gene, CDR1 is MNHEY and CDR2 is SVGAGI. The CDR3 spells CASSYSNRLYESHEQYF. CDR3 sequence (DNA): TGTGCCAGCAGTTACTCGAACCGGCTATATGAATCCCACGAGCAGTACTTC.

The chain joins TRBV18 to TRBJ2-3, with 8 bases aligning to TRBD1. The V segment lost 3 bases and the J segment 5 bases; nucleotides outside the gene matches: 7. There are 15 residues in the CDR3. The germline V gene has CDR1 KGHSH and CDR2 LQKENI. CDR3 coding DNA: TGTGCCAGCTCACCGTTGACAGGGGAAGGAGATACGCAGTATTTT. Its protein product is CASSPLTGEGDTQYF. The full variable domain, rest sourced from reference TRBV18 and TRBJ2-3, is NAGVMQNPRHLVRRRGQEARLRCSPMKGHSHVYWYRQLPEEGLKFMVYLQKENIIDESGMPKERFSAEFPKEGPSILRIQQVVRGDSAAYFCASSPLTGEGDTQYFGPGTRLTVL.

Many counts were recorded for this clonotype. The chain couples TRBV20-1 to TRBJ2-1, with 8 nucleotides matching TRBD1. The V segment lost 5 bases and the J segment 7 bases; nucleotides outside the gene matches: 1. Germline V lookup: CDR1 DFQATT, CDR2 SNEGSKA (reference sequence). The CDR3 consists of 11 residues. CDR3 in amino acids: CSAGQGNEQFF. CDR3 nucleotide sequence: TGCAGTGCTGGACAGGGAAATGAGCAGTTCTTC.

This clonotype was seen many times. DNA for the CDR3: TGTGCCAGCAGCGCCGGGACTAGCACAGATACGCAGTATTTT. Translation: CASSAGTSTDTQYF. The chain uses TRBV2 and TRBJ2-3, with a tentative D call TRBD2 (6 bases). V lost 6 bases and J lost 0, with 10 bases in between. CDR1 SNHLY and CDR2 FYNNEI come from the germline V gene. This CDR3 is 14 amino acids long.

The CDR3 bases are TGTGCCAGCAGGTTACCGGGTCTTAATGAAAAACTGTTTTTT. Encoded protein: CASRLPGLNEKLFF. The chain recombines TRBV6-5 with TRBJ1-4; D remains unclear. Germline V lookup: CDR1 MNHEY, CDR2 SVGAGI. The CDR3 runs to 14 residues. Trimming stripped 6 bases from V and 4 bases from J, with 12 bases between.

For this clonotype: It may be a read error: a sequence one base away is much more abundant. The chain carries TRBV7-2 and TRBJ2-3; 10 positions match TRBD1. The CDR3 is 16 amino acids. V shed 5 bases, J shed 1 base, and the junction held 6 bases outside the gene matches. Looked up from germline, CDR1 is SGHTA and CDR2 is FQGNSA. The CDR3 here is CASSPGTGAGTDTQYF. CDR3 nucleotides: TGTGCCAGCAGCCCCGGGACAGGGGCGGGCACAGATACGCAGTATTTT.

This clonotype was recorded many times. The chain has TRBV5-1 and TRBJ1-5; D ambiguous. Germline CDR1 SGHRS, CDR2 YFSETQ. The CDR3 is 15 amino acids. Trimming removed 1 base from V and 1 base from J, with 9 bases in between. The CDR3 loop reads CASSLSGDSNQPQHF. CDR3 coding DNA: TGCGCCAGCAGCTTGTCAGGCGACAGCAATCAGCCCCAGCATTTT.

Many counts were recorded for this clonotype. The chain carries TRBV11-2 and TRBJ2-1; 8 bases are a match to TRBD1. Trimming removed 5 bases from V and 4 bases from J; junction bases left unmatched: 10. Germline CDR1 is SGHAT and CDR2 is FQNNGV. The CDR3 sequence is 16 residues long. The CDR3 DNA reads TGTGCCAGCAGCCTCCGGACAGGGTCTTCGTACAATGAGCAGTTCTTC. It is translated as CASSLRTGSSYNEQFF.

This clonotype was found a few times. V and J are TRBV29-1 and TRBJ2-2; 10 positions agree with TRBD1. V dropped 6 bases and J dropped 5; count of bases not matched to a gene: 12. Germline CDR1 and CDR2: SQVTM and ANQGSEA. The CDR3 covers 16 residues. The CDR3 is CSVQMGDRGETGELFF. For the CDR3, the DNA is TGCAGCGTCCAAATGGGGGACAGGGGCGAGACCGGGGAGCTGTTTTTT.

This clonotype was counted many times. The chain is built from TRBV9 and TRBJ2-2; no firm D call. CDR1 and CDR2 (germline): SGDLS, YYNGEE. CDR3 size: 13 residues. V dropped 0 bases and J dropped 7 bases, with 7 bases sitting between them. This chain's CDR3 is CASSVVWIGELFF. In DNA, the CDR3 is TGTGCCAGCAGCGTAGTGTGGATCGGGGAGCTGTTTTTT.